Listed below are T cell receptor beta chains from one sample, sequenced in a study of blood T cell repertoires in COVID-19. TCRdb's table, derived via immunoSEQ multiplex PCR, lists solely in-frame clones and lacks some. The sample consists of some 130,000 clones, roughly 85% of them appearing once. The material sequenced was PBMCs or T cells enriched from blood (not recorded which). The receptors were sampled from a man between 45 and 60 years old who had recovered from COVID-19. CDR3s include the opening cysteine and the closing phenylalanine or tryptophan. D genes are given only for firm matches. Expanded clones are given a class, and other clones once, few, many or no size at all.

d_call	cdr3_length	j_call	v_call	clone_size	cdr3_nt	cdr3_aa
TRBD1	14	TRBJ1-2	TRBV7-9	.	TGTGCCAGCACCATCGACAGGGGGAAATATGGCTACACCTTC	CASTIDRGKYGYTF
TRBD1	13	TRBJ1-2	TRBV19	.	TGTGCCAGTAGGGACAGGTTGGACTCTGGCTACACCTTC	CASRDRLDSGYTF
TRBD2	17	TRBJ2-5	TRBV9	.	TGTGCCAGCAGCGACGGACTAGCGGGGGGGTTACAAGAGACCCAGTACTTC	CASSDGLAGGLQETQYF
TRBD1	15	TRBJ1-3	TRBV4-3	.	TGCGCCAGCAGCCTCTTTACAGGGGGAGGAAACACCATATATTTT	CASSLFTGGGNTIYF
.	14	TRBJ1-1	TRBV11-3	.	TGTGCCAGCAGCTTAGCCCCCGGGTCGGGTGAAGCTTTCTTT	CASSLAPGSGEAFF
.	14	TRBJ1-5	TRBV29-1	.	TGCAGCGTCGGTGAGGGAGGCCTTGGAAAGCCCCAGCATTTT	CSVGEGGLGKPQHF
TRBD2	17	TRBJ2-1	TRBV7-8	once	TGTGCCAGCAGCTTTGTCGGGACTAGCGGGAGAGGTAATGGGCAGTTCTTC	CASSFVGTSGRGNGQFF
TRBD1	12	TRBJ1-1	TRBV18	.	TGTGCCAGCTCAGACAGGGGCACTGAAGCTTTCTTT	CASSDRGTEAFF
TRBD1	15	TRBJ1-4	TRBV4-2	.	TGTGCCAGCGGCTACAGGGGCGAGAGAGATGAAAAACTGTTTTTT	CASGYRGERDEKLFF
TRBD1	14	TRBJ1-2	TRBV4-3	.	TGCGCCAGCAGCCAAGGGACAGGGGGAGGTGGCTACACCTTC	CASSQGTGGGGYTF
.	13	TRBJ1-1	TRBV5-4	.	TGTGCCAGCAGCAACACAGGGCCAATGGAAGCTTTCTTT	CASSNTGPMEAFF
.	15	TRBJ1-2	TRBV28	.	TGTGCCAGCAGTTTATTGGGCAGGCCTATGGATGGCTACACCTTC	CASSLLGRPMDGYTF
.	14	TRBJ1-3	TRBV18	.	TGTGCCAGCTCACCACTAGACTCTGGAAACACCATATATTTT	CASSPLDSGNTIYF
TRBD1	15	TRBJ1-5	TRBV18	.	TGTGCCAGCTCACAGATACAGGGGGCGGTTCAGCCCCAGCATTTT	CASSQIQGAVQPQHF
TRBD1	15	TRBJ1-1	TRBV6-5	.	TGTGCCAGCAGGTCTGACAGGGGGCCGAACGCTGAAGCTTTCTTT	CASRSDRGPNAEAFF
.	15	TRBJ2-5	TRBV27	.	TGTGCCAGCAGTTTATTGCCGACAGCTAGGGAGACCCAGTACTTC	CASSLLPTARETQYF
.	14	TRBJ1-2	TRBV28	.	TGTGCCAGCAGCTCAAGAAGCACAGGGCCTGGCTACACCTTC	CASSSRSTGPGYTF
.	14	TRBJ1-5	TRBV3-1/TRBV3-2	few	TGTGCCAGCAGCTATTACAGTAGCAATCAGCCCCAGCATTTT	CASSYYSSNQPQHF
TRBD1	14	TRBJ1-1	TRBV10-3	.	TGTGCCATCGGTGCTGGACAGGGAAACACTGAAGCTTTCTTT	CAIGAGQGNTEAFF
TRBD1	14	TRBJ1-5	TRBV25-1	.	TGTGCCAGCAGTGAGACAGGGAGTAATCAGCCCCAGCATTTT	CASSETGSNQPQHF
TRBD1	16	TRBJ2-3	TRBV28	.	TGTGCCAGCAGTGGCCGGGACAGGGGGCCAACAGATACGCAGTATTTT	CASSGRDRGPTDTQYF
TRBD1	15	TRBJ2-7	TRBV5-8	.	TGTGCCAGCAGCCAGACAGGGGTCGAAGGAAGGGAGCAGTACTTC	CASSQTGVEGREQYF
.	15	TRBJ2-2	TRBV9	.	TGTGCCAGCAGCGTAGATTCGGGGTTCACCGGGGAGCTGTTTTTT	CASSVDSGFTGELFF
.	16	TRBJ1-6	TRBV7-9	.	TGTGCCAGCAGCTCCGCATCGAGTGGCTATAATTCACCCCTCCACTTT	CASSSASSGYNSPLHF
.	14	TRBJ1-1	TRBV7-2	.	TGTGCCAGCAGCCACTTTCAGGGGAACACTGAAGCTTTCTTT	CASSHFQGNTEAFF
TRBD1	14	TRBJ2-2	TRBV6-6	.	TGTGCCGCTCGGACAGGGTATAGTGCCGGGGAGCTGTTTTTT	CAARTGYSAGELFF
TRBD1	11	TRBJ1-1	TRBV19	.	TGTGCCAGTAGTAGACAGGGTTGGGCTTTCTTT	CASSRQGWAFF
.	16	TRBJ1-1	TRBV4-1	once	TGCGCCAGCAGCCTCCTAATCGGAGGGGCAGACACTGAAGCTTTCTTT	CASSLLIGGADTEAFF
TRBD1	15	TRBJ1-5	TRBV24-1	.	TGTGCCACCAGTGATTCTCGACAGGGACGTCAGCCCCAGCATTTT	CATSDSRQGRQPQHF
TRBD2	15	TRBJ2-7	TRBV5-1	.	TGCGCCAGCAGCTTGGTAAGCGGGAGTCCCTACGAGCAGTACTTC	CASSLVSGSPYEQYF
.	16	TRBJ2-1	TRBV4-2	.	TGTGCCAGCAGCCAAGAAATCGCGAGCTCCTACAATGAGCAGTTCTTC	CASSQEIASSYNEQFF
.	15	TRBJ1-5	TRBV19	.	TGTGCCAGTAGTTCCGAACGCGGGGGCAGGCAGCCCCAGCATTTT	CASSSERGGRQPQHF
.	17	TRBJ1-6	TRBV4-2	.	TGTGCCAGCAGCCAAGCGGCAAGGAGCTCCTATAATTCACCCCTCCACTTT	CASSQAARSSYNSPLHF
.	14	TRBJ1-1	TRBV5-1	.	TGCGCCAGCAGCTTGCGGGGGATTAACACTGAAGCTTTCTTT	CASSLRGINTEAFF
TRBD1	13	TRBJ1-2	TRBV19	.	TGTGCCACGACAGGGGTTTCTAACTATGGCTACACCTTC	CATTGVSNYGYTF
TRBD1	14	TRBJ2-1	TRBV15	.	TGTGCCACCAGCAGGGACAGGGCCTACAATGAGCAGTTCTTC	CATSRDRAYNEQFF
TRBD1	12	TRBJ1-1	TRBV7-9	.	TGTGCCAGCACTAGAACAGGGGGAGAAGCTTTCTTT	CASTRTGGEAFF
TRBD2	13	TRBJ2-1	TRBV5-4	.	TGTGCCAGCAGCCCCATAGCGGGAGGTTCGCGGTTCTTC	CASSPIAGGSRFF
TRBD2	17	TRBJ2-5	TRBV5-1	.	TGCGCCAGCAGCCCGGGACTAGCGGGAGGGCCGGGGGAGACCCAGTACTTC	CASSPGLAGGPGETQYF
.	13	TRBJ2-3	TRBV7-2	.	TGTGCCAGTGGGGGGGCAAACACAGATACGCAGTATTTT	CASGGANTDTQYF
.	11	TRBJ2-7	TRBV21-1	once	TGTGCCAGCAGCACCCATTACGAGCAGTACTTC	CASSTHYEQYF
.	13	TRBJ1-4	TRBV30	.	TGTGCCTGGAGTGAAGGGGCATGGGAAAAACTGTTTTTT	CAWSEGAWEKLFF
.	13	TRBJ1-1	TRBV18	.	TGTGCCAGCTCACGGGAGACTGACACTGAAGCTTTCTTT	CASSRETDTEAFF
TRBD2	18	TRBJ2-2	TRBV18	.	TGTGCCAGCTCACCACTTCCGGGACTAGCGGGCAACACCGGGGAGCTGTTTTTT	CASSPLPGLAGNTGELFF
.	15	TRBJ1-2	TRBV7-9	.	TGTGCCAGCAGCTTTTCGGCGGTTTCTAACTATGGCTACACCTTC	CASSFSAVSNYGYTF
TRBD1	15	TRBJ1-2	TRBV5-4	.	TGTGCCAGCAGCTTGGACGTCCCCGGGACAGGAGGCTACACCTTC	CASSLDVPGTGGYTF
TRBD1	14	TRBJ2-5	TRBV19	.	TGTGCCAGTAGTAGCGGACAGGGCCGGGCTGCCCAGTACTTC	CASSSGQGRAAQYF
.	12	TRBJ1-5	TRBV12-3/TRBV12-4	.	TGTGCCAGCAGCCAGAGCAATCAGCCCCAGCATTTT	CASSQSNQPQHF
TRBD1	15	TRBJ1-2	TRBV10-1	.	TGCGCCAGCAACGACCGGGACAGCTCTAACTATGGCTACACCTTC	CASNDRDSSNYGYTF
TRBD2	17	TRBJ2-2	TRBV4-2	.	TGTGCCAGCAGCCCCGTTGGGCGGGGGGCGAACACCGGGGAGCTGTTTTTT	CASSPVGRGANTGELFF
TRBD2	17	TRBJ2-2	TRBV9	once	TGTGCCAGCAGCCATCCTGTCCGGGGGGGTGTCACCGGGGAGCTGTTTTTT	CASSHPVRGGVTGELFF
.	13	TRBJ1-3	TRBV19	.	TGTGCCAGTAGTATGGCCTCTGGAAACACCATATATTTT	CASSMASGNTIYF
TRBD1	17	TRBJ2-6	TRBV18	.	TGTGCCAGCTCACCGGGACAGGCCAGCTCTGGGGCCAACGTCCTGACTTTC	CASSPGQASSGANVLTF
.	13	TRBJ1-5	TRBV6-2/TRBV6-3	.	TGTGCCAGCACCCCTTTAGCTAATCAGCCCCAGCATTTT	CASTPLANQPQHF
.	14	TRBJ2-1	TRBV7-2	.	TGTGCCAGCAGCTTAGCCGTATACTACAATGAGCAGTTCTTC	CASSLAVYYNEQFF